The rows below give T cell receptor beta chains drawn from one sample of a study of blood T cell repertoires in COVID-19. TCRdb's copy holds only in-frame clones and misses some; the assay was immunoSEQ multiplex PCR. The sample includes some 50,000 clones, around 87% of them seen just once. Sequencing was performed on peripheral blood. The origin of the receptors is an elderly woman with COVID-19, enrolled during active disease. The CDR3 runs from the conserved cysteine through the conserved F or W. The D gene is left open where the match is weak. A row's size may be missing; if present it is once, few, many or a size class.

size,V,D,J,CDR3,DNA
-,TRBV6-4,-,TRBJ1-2,CASSDSFMSSAGDGYTF,TGTGCCAGCAGTGACTCGTTTATGAGTTCGGCAGGCGATGGCTACACCTTC
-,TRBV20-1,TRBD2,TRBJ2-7,CSARVREEQYF,TGCAGTGCTAGAGTGCGGGAGGAGCAGTACTTC
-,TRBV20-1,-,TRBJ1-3,CSASTVGNTIYF,TGCAGTGCTAGTACAGTTGGAAACACCATATATTTT
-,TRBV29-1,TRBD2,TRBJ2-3,CSVVLAGDSTDTQYF,TGCAGCGTTGTACTAGCGGGGGATAGCACAGATACGCAGTATTTT
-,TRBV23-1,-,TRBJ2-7,CASKPTAPYEQYF,TGCGCCAGCAAACCGACAGCCCCCTACGAGCAGTACTTC
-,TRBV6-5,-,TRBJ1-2,CASSRQSNYGYTF,TGTGCCAGCAGCCGACAGTCTAACTATGGCTACACCTTC
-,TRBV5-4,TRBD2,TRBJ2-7,CASSLGLAGGEQYF,TGTGCCAGCAGCTTGGGACTAGCGGGAGGGGAGCAGTACTTC
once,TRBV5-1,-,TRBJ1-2,CASSSTGNYGYTF,TGCGCCAGCAGCTCGACAGGAAACTATGGCTACACCTTC
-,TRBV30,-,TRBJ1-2,CAWSHGLTDGYTF,TGTGCCTGGAGTCACGGACTGACCGATGGCTACACCTTC
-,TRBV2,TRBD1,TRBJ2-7,CATAIGTEVYEQYF,TGTGCCACCGCTATAGGGACAGAGGTTTACGAGCAGTACTTC
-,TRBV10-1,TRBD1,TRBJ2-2,CASSEKAGGAGELFF,TGCGCCAGTAGTGAGAAGGCAGGGGGCGCCGGGGAGCTGTTTTTT
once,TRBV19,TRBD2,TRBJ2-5,CASSINPGGRVGETQYF,TGTGCCAGTAGTATTAATCCGGGGGGGCGAGTCGGAGAGACCCAGTACTTC
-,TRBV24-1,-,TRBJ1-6,CATSEVQVPHNSPLHF,TGTGCCACCAGTGAGGTACAGGTCCCCCATAATTCACCCCTCCACTTT
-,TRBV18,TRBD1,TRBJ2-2,CASSPTGDKANTGELFF,TGTGCCAGCTCACCGACAGGGGATAAGGCCAACACCGGGGAGCTGTTTTTT
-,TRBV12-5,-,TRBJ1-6,CASGTGGAGLSPLHF,TGTGCTAGTGGTACCGGCGGGGCAGGGTTATCACCCCTCCACTTT
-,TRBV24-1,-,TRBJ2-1,CATSDPARGYNEQFF,TGTGCCACCAGTGACCCGGCGCGGGGTTACAATGAGCAGTTCTTC
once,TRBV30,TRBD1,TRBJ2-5,CAWSRRGRETQYF,TGTGCCTGGAGTAGAAGGGGGCGAGAGACCCAGTACTTC
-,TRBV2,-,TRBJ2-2,CASRRHETNTGELFF,TGTGCCAGCAGGAGACATGAGACGAACACCGGGGAGCTGTTTTTT
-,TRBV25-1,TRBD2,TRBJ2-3,CASSPGAGGNTDTQYF,TGTGCCAGCAGTCCTGGGGCCGGGGGGAACACAGATACGCAGTATTTT
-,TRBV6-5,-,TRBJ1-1,CASSYRGRGGAFF,TGTGCCAGCAGTTACCGGGGGCGCGGGGGAGCTTTCTTT
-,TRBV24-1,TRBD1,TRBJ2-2,CATKGQGNTGELFF,TGTGCCACCAAGGGACAGGGGAACACCGGGGAGCTGTTTTTT
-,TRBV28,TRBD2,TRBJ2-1,CASSLKGLAGSYNEQFF,TGTGCCAGCAGCTTAAAAGGACTAGCGGGTTCCTACAATGAGCAGTTCTTC
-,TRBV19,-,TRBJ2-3,CASSILGVRSDTQYF,TGTGCCAGTAGTATACTCGGGGTCCGGTCAGATACGCAGTATTTT
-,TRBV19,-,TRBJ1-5,CASSIDERPQHF,TGTGCCAGTAGTATAGACGAGCGTCCCCAGCATTTT
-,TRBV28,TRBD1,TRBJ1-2,CASSSPPDRNGYTF,TGTGCCAGCAGTTCTCCTCCGGACAGGAATGGCTACACCTTC
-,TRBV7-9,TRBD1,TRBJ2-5,CASSLSGTGRETQYF,TGTGCCAGCAGCTTGTCCGGGACAGGGAGGGAGACCCAGTACTTC
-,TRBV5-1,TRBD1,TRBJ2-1,CASSSTGDRGNNEQFF,TGCGCCAGCAGCTCTACCGGCGACAGGGGAAACAATGAGCAGTTCTTC
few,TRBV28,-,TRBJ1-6,CASSPNSIYSPLHF,TGTGCCAGCAGTCCCAACTCTATTTATTCACCCCTCCACTTT
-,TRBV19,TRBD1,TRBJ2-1,CASSRGQGDYNEQFF,TGTGCCAGTAGTAGGGGACAGGGGGATTACAATGAGCAGTTCTTC
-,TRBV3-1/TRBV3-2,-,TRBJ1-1,CASSQGGGTEAFF,TGTGCCAGCAGCCAGGGCGGGGGTACTGAAGCTTTCTTT
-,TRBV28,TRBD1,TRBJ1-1,CASSITTGIITEAFF,TGTGCCAGCAGTATTACGACAGGGATAATAACTGAAGCTTTCTTT
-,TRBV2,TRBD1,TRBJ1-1,CASIAVRTGGTEAFF,TGTGCCAGCATTGCAGTCCGGACAGGGGGAACTGAAGCTTTCTTT
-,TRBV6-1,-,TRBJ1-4,CASSVQPGLSNEKLFF,TGTGCCAGCAGTGTCCAGCCGGGACTATCTAATGAAAAACTGTTTTTT
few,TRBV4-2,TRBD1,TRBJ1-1,CASRDRETEAFF,TGTGCCAGCAGGGACAGGGAAACTGAAGCTTTCTTT
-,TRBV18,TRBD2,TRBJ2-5,CASSPPIGGSQETQYF,TGTGCCAGCTCACCACCTATCGGGGGGAGCCAAGAGACCCAGTACTTC
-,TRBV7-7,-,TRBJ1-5,CASSRGINQPQHF,TGTGCTAGCAGTCGAGGGATAAATCAGCCCCAGCATTTT
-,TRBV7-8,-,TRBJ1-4,CASSGHTRREKLFF,TGTGCCAGCAGCGGCCACACACGGAGGGAAAAACTGTTTTTT
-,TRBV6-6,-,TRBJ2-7,CASASGDEQYF,TGTGCCAGTGCGTCAGGGGACGAGCAGTACTTC
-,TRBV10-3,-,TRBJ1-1,CAISPLAEGWTEAFF,TGTGCCATCAGCCCACTGGCGGAGGGATGGACTGAAGCTTTCTTT
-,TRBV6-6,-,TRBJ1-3,CASFRGGDRNTIYF,TGTGCCAGCTTCCGGGGGGGGGATCGAAACACCATATATTTT
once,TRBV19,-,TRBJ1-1,CASLSGGATEAFF,TGTGCCAGTCTCTCTGGGGGGGCCACTGAAGCTTTCTTT
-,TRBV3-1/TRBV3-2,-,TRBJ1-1,CASSPYPLNTEAFF,TGTGCCAGCAGCCCCTACCCACTGAACACTGAAGCTTTCTTT
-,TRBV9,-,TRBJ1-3,CASSPRLVSHSGNTIYF,TGTGCCAGCAGCCCCCGGTTAGTAAGCCACTCTGGAAACACCATATATTTT
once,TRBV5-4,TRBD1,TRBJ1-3,CASSLMGQGLGNTIYF,TGTGCCAGCAGCTTGATGGGACAGGGTCTCGGAAACACCATATATTTT
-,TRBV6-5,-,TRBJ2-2,CASSYAPGVELFF,TGTGCCAGCAGTTACGCGCCGGGAGTGGAGCTGTTTTTT
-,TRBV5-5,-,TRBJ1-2,CASSLPGLQANYGYTF,TGTGCCAGCAGCTTACCCGGACTGCAAGCTAACTATGGCTACACCTTC
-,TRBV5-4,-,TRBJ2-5,CASSLGAGNQETQYF,TGTGCCAGCAGCCTGGGGGCGGGGAACCAAGAGACCCAGTACTTC